One sample yielded the 13 T cell receptor beta chains listed below, sequenced in a study of somatic mutations in cytotoxic T cells in rheumatoid arthritis. The table came from immunoSEQ multiplex PCR; TCRdb's copy has only in-frame clones and leaves some out. The table records more than 9,500 clones, roughly 87% of them present only once. The material sequenced was CD8+ T cells sorted from blood. The source is a woman in her sixties or seventies in good health.

The V call is TRBV11-2, the J call TRBJ2-1; the match to TRBD1 covers 9 bases. Germline V lookup: CDR1 SGHAT, CDR2 FQNNGV. The CDR3 contains 16 residues. V lost 5 bases to trimming and J lost 5 bases; unmatched junction nucleotides: 10. CDR3 residues: CASSGGQGPFDNEQFF. The CDR3, as DNA: TGTGCCAGCAGCGGTGGACAGGGGCCGTTTGACAATGAGCAGTTCTTC. Based on the CDR3 plus reference TRBV11-2 and TRBJ2-1, the full variable domain is EAGVAQSPRYKIIEKRQSVAFWCNPISGHATLYWYQQILGQGPKLLIQFQNNGVVDDSQLPKDRFSAERLKGVDSTLKIQPAKLEDSAVYLCASSGGQGPFDNEQFFGPGTRLTVL.

CDR3 in amino acids: CASSYYPQSPSGYTF. The CDR3 DNA reads as TGTGCCAGCAGTTATTACCCTCAATCCCCTAGTGGCTACACCTTC. The chain uses TRBV6-5 and TRBJ1-2; D call uncertain. Germline V gene data show CDR1 as MNHEY and CDR2 as SVGAGI. The CDR3 spans 15 residues. The V and J ends lost 3 bases and 7 bases respectively, with 18 bases between them.

V usage is TRBV6-4 and J usage is TRBJ2-7; 9 bases match TRBD2. There are 17 residues in the CDR3. Germline V CDR1 and CDR2: MRHNA, SNTAGT. V lost 0 bases to trimming and J lost 5 bases; unmatched junction nucleotides: 11. The CDR3 loop is CASSDSSRVAGVHEQYF. The CDR3 DNA is TGTGCCAGCAGTGACTCCAGCAGGGTAGCGGGGGTCCACGAGCAGTACTTC.

This clone was counted between two and nine times. The chain joins TRBV15 to TRBJ1-3; 7 nucleotides line up with TRBD1. The CDR3 spans 15 residues. V was clipped by 8 bases and J by 2 bases; unmatched bases: 9. Germline CDR1 LNHNV, CDR2 YYDKDF (reference sequence). CDR3 residues: CATARDRDPGNTIYF. The CDR3 region has the DNA TGTGCCACCGCGCGTGACAGGGATCCTGGAAACACCATATATTTT.

The chain uses TRBV2 and TRBJ2-6; 8 bases are shared with TRBD1. The V and J ends lost 7 bases and 4 bases, in that order; junction bases with no gene match: 9. Looked up from germline, CDR1 is SNHLY and CDR2 is FYNNEI. The length of the CDR3 is 16 residues. CDR3 protein: CASIGQGTGGANVLTF. The CDR3 nucleotides are TGTGCCAGCATTGGACAGGGAACGGGAGGGGCCAACGTCCTGACTTTC.

The rearrangement uses TRBV11-2 and TRBJ1-2, with 12 bases that match TRBD1. After removal of 5 bases from V and 8 bases from J, the junction contained 6 bases not matched to a gene. The CDR3 totals 14 residues. The germline gives CDR1 SGHAT, CDR2 FQNNGV. CDR3 amino acids: CASSSWDRGHGYTF. In DNA form, the CDR3 reads TGTGCCAGCAGCAGCTGGGACAGGGGGCACGGCTACACCTTC.

The chain recombines TRBV28 with TRBJ1-5; 9 bases agree with TRBD1. The CDR3 runs 18 residues. V dropped 5 bases and J dropped 3; count of bases not matched to a gene: 14. From germline, CDR1 is MDHEN and CDR2 SYDVKM. CDR3 DNA sequence: TGTGCCAGCAGTCAGGGACAGGGTAAAGGAATAAACAATCAGCCCCAGCATTTT. Encoded protein: CASSQGQGKGINNQPQHF.

The chain is built from TRBV12-5 and TRBJ1-2; 8 nucleotides align to TRBD1. This CDR3 is 14 amino acids long. Trimming at V came to 6 bases and at J to 3 bases, leaving 6 bases not matched to a gene. Germline V gene sequence: CDR1 LGHNT, CDR2 FRNRAP. CDR3 sequence: CASGLGQGDYGYTF. The CDR3 DNA follows: TGTGCTAGTGGCCTCGGACAGGGAGACTATGGCTACACCTTC.

Only a few counts were recorded for this clone. This rearrangement joins TRBV7-9 to TRBJ1-2; the match to TRBD1 covers 8 bases. CDR1 and CDR2 (germline): SEHNR, FQNEAQ (reference sequence). The V gene end was trimmed by 4 bases and the J gene end by 8 bases; junction bases not matched to a gene: 15. There are 16 residues in the CDR3. The CDR3 sequence: CASSSELDRATGGYTF. DNA of the CDR3: TGTGCCAGCAGCTCAGAGCTGGACAGGGCCACTGGGGGCTACACCTTC.

J is TRBJ1-2 and V is TRBV28, with D maybe TRBD1 (5 bases). The CDR3 has 15 amino acids. The germline V gene has CDR1 MDHEN and CDR2 SYDVKM. V dropped 7 bases and J dropped 4 bases, with 19 bases sitting between them. For the CDR3, the DNA is TGTGCCAGCACCCCCTGGGGCGCGTCTCGCTATGGCTACACCTTC. Encoded protein: CASTPWGASRYGYTF.

The chain joins TRBV7-8 to TRBJ2-1, with 9 bases lining up with TRBD1. Germline CDR1 and CDR2: SGHVS and FQNEAQ. J lost 2 bases, V lost 0 bases, and 2 bases had no gene match. The CDR3 totals 16 residues. CDR3 DNA sequence: TGTGCCAGCAGCTTAGCGGACAGGGGCCCCTACAATGAGCAGTTCTTC. Its protein product is CASSLADRGPYNEQFF.

The genes are TRBV10-1 and TRBJ2-7, with a tentative D call TRBD2 (5 bases). This CDR3 has 15 amino acids. Germline-derived CDR1 and CDR2 are WNHNN and SYGVQD (reference sequence). Trimming pared 7 bases from V and 4 bases from J, leaving 20 bases between. CDR3 amino acids: CASKMVDGEGYEQYF. As DNA, the CDR3 is TGCGCCAGCAAGATGGTAGACGGGGAAGGGTACGAGCAGTACTTC.

This sequence joins TRBV7-2 and TRBJ2-2; D possibly corresponds to TRBD1 (6 bases). Trimming left V 5 bases short and J 3 bases short, with 13 bases between. The CDR3 consists of 15 residues. Germline V gene lookup returns CDR1 SGHTA and CDR2 FQGNSA. CDR3 coding DNA: TGTGCCAGCAGCCAGGACAGCCCTTACACCGGGGAGCTGTTTTTT. Translating it yields CASSQDSPYTGELFF. The whole variable domain, filled in from reference TRBV7-2 and TRBJ2-2, reads GAGVSQSPSNKVTEKGKDVELRCDPISGHTALYWYRQSLGQGLEFLIYFQGNSAPDKSGLPSDRFSAERTGGSVSTLTIQRTQQEDSAVYLCASSQDSPYTGELFFGEGSRLTVL.